The 14 T cell receptor beta chains below were found in one sample sequenced in a study of prognosis after radiotherapy for stage I lung cancer. Multiplex PCR, run in two rounds, amplified TCR beta CDR3 from genomic DNA. Gene-specific primers for each TRBV and TRBJ gene drove first-round PCR. TCRdb re-called the multiplex PCR reads with MiXCR, one entry per CDR3 protein. This sample has approximately 15,000 distinct CDR3 sequences, with less than 55% found just once. The sequences come from PBMCs, collected before or after stereotactic body radiation therapy (not recorded which). These receptors originate from a donor of 50 years or more with non-small cell lung cancer.

This clonotype was found once. This likely stems from a read error, as it lies one base from a far larger clone. The chain carries TRBV28 and TRBJ1-2, with D maybe TRBD1 (5 bases). The CDR3 sequence is 13 residues long. The germline CDR1 and CDR2 sequences are MDHEN and SYDVKM. The CDR3 loop is CASAEAAGYVYTF. The CDR3 coding sequence is TGTGCCAGCGCCGAGGCGGCAGGGTATGTCTACACCTTC.

This clonotype is classed as medium-sized. The rearrangement joins TRBV12-3 or TRBV12-4 to TRBJ2-1; perhaps D is TRBD1 or TRBD2 (5 bases each). CDR3 length: 13 residues. Trimming removed 5 bases from V and 4 bases from J, with 9 bases in between. The CDR3 is CASSRDRYNEQFF. CDR3 nucleotides: TGTGCCAGCAGTAGGGACCGATACAATGAGCAGTTCTTC.

This clonotype was picked up many times. The chain joins TRBV6-1 to TRBJ1-4; no definite D call. This CDR3 comprises 15 residues. V was clipped by 2 bases and J by 3 bases, with 10 bases between them. Germline loops: CDR1 MNHNS, CDR2 SASEGT. DNA for the CDR3: TGTGCCAGCAGTGAACTCACGGGTTCTAATGAAAAACTGTTTTTT. Translated, it gives CASSELTGSNEKLFF.

This clonotype appeared many times. The chain has TRBV5-5 and TRBJ2-7; D is unresolved. CDR1 and CDR2 from the germline V gene are SGHKS and YYEKEE (reference sequence). Trimming left V 7 bases short and J 1 base short, with 12 bases between. The CDR3 has 13 amino acids. CDR3 in amino acids: CASARTDSYEQYF. CDR3 nucleotides: TGTGCCAGCGCGAGGACGGATTCCTACGAGCAGTACTTC.

As concerns this clonotype: One end of the junction does not line up with germline, which may come from a read error. V gene TRBV27 combines with J gene TRBJ2-7, with D uncertain. The CDR3 sequence is 14 residues long. Germline CDR1 is MNHEY and CDR2 is SMNVEV (reference sequence). This CDR3 reads CVSSRNYQVYEQYF. For the CDR3, the DNA is TGTGTCAGCAGTCGTAACTACCAGGTCTACGAGCAGTACTTC.

This clonotype was seen many times. V is TRBV10-3 and J is TRBJ1-4; D ambiguous. Germline values: CDR1 ENHRY, CDR2 SYGVKD. The CDR3 has 13 residues. The CDR3 coding sequence is TGTGCTAGCAAATCGGGTACTAATGAAAAACTGTTTTTT. Encoded protein: CASKSGTNEKLFF.

The CDR3 reads CASTHTGGGTSSYEQYF. The CDR3 DNA reads as TGTGCCAGCACCCACACTGGCGGTGGGACCAGCTCCTACGAGCAGTACTTC. The V gene is TRBV6-4, the J gene TRBJ2-7; D may match TRBD1 or TRBD2 (5 bases each). The CDR3 has 17 residues. The germline CDR1 and CDR2 sequences are MRHNA and SNTAGT. V was trimmed by 7 bases and J by 0 bases, leaving 22 bases between them.

Comment on this clonotype: This likely traces to a read error, being one base from a far larger clone. The genes are TRBV6-4 and TRBJ1-2, with a tentative D call TRBD1 (5 bases). V was pared by 9 bases and J by 7 bases, with 15 bases between. Germline CDR1 MRHNA, CDR2 SNTAGT. CDR3 length equals 12 residues. CDR3 amino acids: CARGRQGFGYTF. The DNA for the CDR3 is TGTGCCAGAGGGAGGCAGGGATTTGGCTACACCTTC.

This clonotype has ten or more counts. The J gene is TRBJ2-1, the V gene TRBV3-1, with 9 bases identical to TRBD2. CDR1 is LGHDT, CDR2 YNNKEL, per germline (reference sequence). The CDR3 is made up of 16 amino acids. The V gene end was trimmed by 4 bases and the J gene end by 0 bases; junction bases not matched to a gene: 4. The CDR3 reads CASSPRLADSYNEQFF. In nucleotides, the CDR3 is TGTGCCAGCAGCCCGAGACTAGCGGACTCCTACAATGAGCAGTTCTTC.

This clonotype turned up a few times. This chain joins TRBV19 and TRBJ2-7; maybe TRBD1 (5 bases). V gave up 1 base and J gave up 6 bases, with 10 bases separating them. Germline CDR1 and CDR2: LNHDA and SQIVND (reference sequence). The CDR3 runs 13 residues. The CDR3 DNA reads TGTGCCAGTAGTATAGGCAGGGTGAGCGAGCAGTACTTC. It is translated as CASSIGRVSEQYF.

Details on this clonotype: The CDR3 does not end in the conserved phenylalanine or tryptophan, so this is likely a read error. The chain joins TRBV28 to TRBJ2-5; no firm D call. Germline CDR1 reads MDHEN; CDR2 reads SYDVKM. V lost 3 bases, J lost 5 bases, and 10 bases lay in between. The CDR3 loop spans 13 amino acids. The CDR3 loop reads CASSFWQAETQYL. The DNA for the CDR3 is TGTGCCAGCAGTTTCTGGCAGGCGGAGACCCAGTACTTA.

In this sample, this clonotype turned up many times. V is TRBV2 and J is TRBJ1-3; a weak D match, TRBD1 (5 bases). CDR3 length: 16 residues. Germline V gives CDR1 SNHLY, CDR2 FYNNEI. Trimming left V 3 bases short and J 2 bases short, with 14 bases between. As DNA, the CDR3 is TGTGCCAGCAGTGATTATAAGGGACTTCCTGGAAACACCATATATTTT. Translated, it gives CASSDYKGLPGNTIYF.

In its sample, this clonotype ranks as medium-sized. Germline and junction disagree at one end, which may indicate a read error. The chain has TRBV6-1 and TRBJ1-3; 8 bases map to TRBD1. Germline assignment: CDR1 MNHNS and CDR2 SASEGT. The CDR3 length is 12 residues. The CDR3 region is CASSHGQGAVLF. CDR3 in DNA: TGTGCCAGCAGCCACGGACAGGGCGCCGTTCTTTTT.

J is TRBJ2-1 and V is TRBV6-2 or TRBV6-3; TRBD2 agrees at 12 bases. The germline V gene encodes CDR1 MNHEY and CDR2 SVGEGT. V was pared by 10 bases and J by 4 bases, with 8 bases of the junction left unmatched. The CDR3 extends over 15 amino acids. The chain's CDR3 is CATTGTSGYYNEQFF. DNA of the CDR3: TGTGCCACTACCGGGACTAGCGGGTATTACAATGAGCAGTTCTTC.